The T cell receptor (beta chain) under discussion was sequenced for a study of T cell changes during pregnancy in multiple sclerosis. Using immunoSEQ multiplex PCR, the repertoire was profiled, and TCRdb retains in-frame clones only, with some absent. The data contain tens of thousands of clones, 90% of them seen just once; the ten biggest clones take up around 1.5%. This CDR3 is built from 15 residues. CDR1 SGHDT and CDR2 YYEEEE come from the germline V gene. The source was peripheral blood, collected in the third trimester of pregnancy. This chain joins TRBV5-6 and TRBJ2-5; unclear D gene. The closer fit of TRBJ2-7 to the DNA end suggests the J call may be wrong. The origin of this receptor is a female donor with multiple sclerosis, enrolled in a pregnancy study. The CDR3 coding sequence is TGTGCCAGCAGCTTAACCAGGAAAACCTCCTACGAGCAGTACTTC. Translating it yields CASSLTRKTSYEQYF.